This TCR beta chain emerged from a study of blood T cell repertoires in COVID-19. Study information: Donors in the United States, Italy and Spain gave samples during acute or convalescent COVID-19.

Only in-frame clones appear in the TCRdb table, and some are missing; sequencing was by immunoSEQ multiplex PCR. This sample has tens of thousands of clones, with 70% to 75% found just once. The CDR3 has 15 amino acids. After removal of 3 bases from V and 11 bases from J, the junction contained 13 bases not matched to a gene. Germline V gene data show CDR1 as ENHRY and CDR2 as SYGVKD. Specimen: peripheral blood. The chain has TRBV10-3 and TRBJ2-7; 10 bases agree with TRBD1. This clonotype was obtained from a man between 65 and 85 years old with acute or convalescent COVID-19. Written as DNA, the CDR3 is TGTGCCATCAGTGAAACCGGGACAGGGGTTACTGGGGAGTACTTC. Translation gives CAISETGTGVTGEYF.